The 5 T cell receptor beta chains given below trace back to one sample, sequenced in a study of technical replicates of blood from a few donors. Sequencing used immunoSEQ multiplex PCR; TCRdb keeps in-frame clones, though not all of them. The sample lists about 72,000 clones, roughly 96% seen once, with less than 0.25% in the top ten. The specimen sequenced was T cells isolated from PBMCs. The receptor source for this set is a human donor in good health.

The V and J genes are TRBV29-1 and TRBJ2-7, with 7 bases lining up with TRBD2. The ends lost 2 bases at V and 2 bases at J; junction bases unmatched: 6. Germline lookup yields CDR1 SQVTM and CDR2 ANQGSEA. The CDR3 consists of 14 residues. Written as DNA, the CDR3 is TGCAGCGTTGAAACTAGCGCGTTGGCCTACGAGCAGTACTTC. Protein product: CSVETSALAYEQYF.

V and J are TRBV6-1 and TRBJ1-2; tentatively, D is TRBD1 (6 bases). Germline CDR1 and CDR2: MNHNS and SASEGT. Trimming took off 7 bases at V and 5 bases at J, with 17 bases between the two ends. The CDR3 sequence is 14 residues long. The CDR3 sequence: CASKTLQGEYGYTF. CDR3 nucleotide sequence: TGTGCCAGCAAAACCTTACAGGGAGAGTATGGCTACACCTTC.

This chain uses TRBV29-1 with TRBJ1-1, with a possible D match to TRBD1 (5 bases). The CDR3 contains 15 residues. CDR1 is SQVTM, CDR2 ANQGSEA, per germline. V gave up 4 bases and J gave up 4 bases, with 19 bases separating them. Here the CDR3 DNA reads TGCAGCGTTGCGTTCCGGGGGGAACTTATCACTGAAGCTTTCTTT. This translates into CSVAFRGELITEAFF.

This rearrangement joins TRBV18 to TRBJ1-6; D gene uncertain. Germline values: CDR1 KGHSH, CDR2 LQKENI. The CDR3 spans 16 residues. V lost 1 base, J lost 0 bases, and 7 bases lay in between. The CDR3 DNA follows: TGTGCCAGCTCACCACAACGGAGCTCCTATAATTCACCCCTCCACTTT. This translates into CASSPQRSSYNSPLHF.

The CDR3 spells CASSLGEGPLSYEQYF. The CDR3 DNA follows: TGCGCCAGCAGCTTGGGGGAGGGCCCCCTCTCCTACGAGCAGTACTTC. The chain joins TRBV5-1 to TRBJ2-7; 7 bases are shared with TRBD2. CDR1 and CDR2 (germline): SGHRS, YFSETQ. The J segment lost 0 bases and the V segment lost 0 bases, leaving 6 bases of the junction unmatched. This CDR3 contains 16 residues.